This T cell receptor beta chain was identified in a study of a mutant IDH1 vaccine in newly diagnosed glioma. Overall study results and limits: The study observed vaccine-induced immune responses in roughly 93% of patients.

Noted time point: week 11, during vaccination. Doses comprised 300 ug of mutant IDH1 20-mer peptide each, plus topical imiquimod. Sequenced by immunoSEQ multiplex PCR; TCRdb stores in-frame clones only, minus some. The data contain 60,000 or so clones, 70% to 90% of them singletons. Comments on this clone: What it binds is unknown.

The CDR3 spans 14 residues. The V end lost 0 bases, the J end lost 5 bases, and 10 bases lay between the germline ends. Germline V gives CDR1 LNHDA, CDR2 SQIVND (reference sequence). The source material was PBMCs, sampled from a glioma patient whose treatment included an IDH1 peptide vaccine. This chain joins TRBV19 and TRBJ1-1; D gene ambiguous. The source is a man aged 40-50 years with glioma. The CDR3 loop reads CASSIEEGRTEAFF. The CDR3 nucleotides read TGTGCCAGTAGTATAGAGGAGGGCAGGACTGAAGCTTTCTTT.